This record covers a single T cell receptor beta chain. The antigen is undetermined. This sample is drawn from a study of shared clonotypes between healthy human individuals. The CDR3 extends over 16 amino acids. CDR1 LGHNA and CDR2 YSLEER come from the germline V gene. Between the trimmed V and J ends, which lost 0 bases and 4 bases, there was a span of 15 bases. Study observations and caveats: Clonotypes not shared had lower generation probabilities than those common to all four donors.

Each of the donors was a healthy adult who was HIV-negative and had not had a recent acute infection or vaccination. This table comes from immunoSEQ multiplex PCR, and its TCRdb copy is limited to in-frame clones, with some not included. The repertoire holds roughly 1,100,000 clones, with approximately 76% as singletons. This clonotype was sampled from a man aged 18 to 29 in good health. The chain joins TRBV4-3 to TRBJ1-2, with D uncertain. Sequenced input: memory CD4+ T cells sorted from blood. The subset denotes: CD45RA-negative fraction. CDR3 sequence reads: CASSQDATPNVYGYTF. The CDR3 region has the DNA TGCGCCAGCAGCCAAGACGCCACCCCCAACGTCTATGGCTACACCTTC.